The next 18 T cell receptor beta chains were all read from a single sample in a study of T-cell memory formation after mild COVID-19. Each CDR3 protein gets one entry after TCRdb re-called the 5' RACE reads with MiXCR. The table records hundreds of thousands of distinct CDR3 sequences, 20% of them present only once. The source material was PBMCs or a T cell subset sorted from them (not recorded which). The receptors were sampled from an adult woman who had mild COVID-19 (a few samples of this study predate the infection). Cell type and time point are not known.

The chain combines TRBV29-1 with TRBJ1-1; 7 bases line up with TRBD1. The CDR3 has 14 amino acids. Germline lookup yields CDR1 SQVTM and CDR2 ANQGSEA. The junction had 6 bases not matched to a gene; V was cut back by 5 bases and J by 0 bases. This CDR3 is CSVLRQGVNTEAFF. The CDR3 bases are TGCAGCGTTCTACGACAGGGAGTGAACACTGAAGCTTTCTTT.

This clonotype was recorded at least ten times. The CDR3, as DNA: TGTGCCAGCAGTTTATTAGCGGGAGCCCCAAATGAGCAGTTCTTC. Its translation: CASSLLAGAPNEQFF. This rearrangement joins TRBV6-5 to TRBJ2-1, with 9 bases aligning to TRBD2. Germline assignment: CDR1 MNHEY and CDR2 SVGAGI. After removal of 4 bases from V and 7 bases from J, the junction contained 8 bases not matched to a gene. This CDR3 is built from 15 residues.

In DNA form, the CDR3 reads TGCAGTGCTCCTCCCCCGGGACTAGCGGGACTGGGCACAGATACGCAGTATTTT. Its translation is CSAPPPGLAGLGTDTQYF. This chain connects TRBV20-1 to TRBJ2-3, with TRBD2 matching 13 bases. J gave up 1 base and V 5 bases, and 12 bases lay outside the gene matches. Germline V gives CDR1 DFQATT, CDR2 SNEGSKA (reference sequence). The CDR3 runs 18 residues.

This clonotype was counted a few times. The rearrangement uses TRBV20-1 and TRBJ1-5; D is uncertain. The CDR3 contains 14 residues. Per the germline V gene, CDR1 is DFQATT and CDR2 is SNEGSKA (reference sequence). V dropped 2 bases and J dropped 6 bases, with 14 bases sitting between them. CDR3 region: CSARTGEGGQPQHF. The CDR3 nucleotides read TGCAGTGCTAGAACGGGTGAAGGTGGTCAGCCCCAGCATTTT.

This chain uses TRBV5-1 with TRBJ2-3; D gene ambiguous. The CDR3 loop spans 16 amino acids. With 0 bases removed from V and 3 bases from J, the gap between germline ends came to 14 bases. Germline CDR1 reads SGHRS; CDR2 reads YFSETQ. The CDR3 DNA reads TGCGCCAGCAGCTTGGTGACAAGAATCGAGACAGATACGCAGTATTTT. Protein: CASSLVTRIETDTQYF.

A note on this clonotype: Germline and junction disagree at one end, which may indicate a read error. The chain carries TRBV6-5 and TRBJ1-2, with D hard to call. The CDR3 covers 11 residues. Germline CDR1 reads MNHEY; CDR2 reads SVGAGI. Written as DNA, the CDR3 is TGTGCCAGCAGTTACAATGAGCAGCATCTCTTC. Protein: CASSYNEQHLF.

This clonotype was counted between two and nine times. The chain links TRBV5-1 to TRBJ2-1; 8 nucleotides line up with TRBD2. The CDR3 loop spans 12 amino acids. The V and J ends lost 0 bases and 12 bases, in that order; junction bases with no gene match: 2. Germline assignment: CDR1 SGHRS and CDR2 YFSETQ. As DNA, the CDR3 is TGCGCCAGCAGCTTGGAAGCGGGGGTGCAGTTCTTC. Its protein product is CASSLEAGVQFF.

The chain links TRBV4-1 to TRBJ2-1, with 9 bases lining up with TRBD1. The CDR3 covers 19 residues. V gave up 4 bases and J gave up 7 bases; unmatched junction bases: 20. The V gene's germline CDR1 is MGHRA and CDR2 YSYEKL. The CDR3 sequence: CASSRSSAPGTGSMNEQFF. CDR3 nucleotides: TGCGCCAGCAGCCGATCAAGCGCCCCCGGGACAGGGAGTATGAATGAGCAGTTCTTC.

This chain joins TRBV6-5 and TRBJ1-1; 8 positions match TRBD1. V was pared by 6 bases and J by 4 bases, with 7 bases of the junction left unmatched. The CDR3 runs 14 residues. Germline CDR1 MNHEY, CDR2 SVGAGI. The chain's CDR3 is CASRSRGPLTEAFF. The CDR3 DNA reads TGTGCCAGCAGGAGCAGGGGGCCCCTCACTGAAGCTTTCTTT.

Only a few counts were recorded for this clonotype. The V gene is TRBV5-4, the J gene TRBJ2-1; D possibly corresponds to TRBD1 (6 bases). CDR1 SGHNT and CDR2 YYREEE come from the germline V gene (reference sequence). The V gene lost 3 bases and the J gene lost 4 bases, with 11 bases spanning the gap. The CDR3 contains 14 residues. Written as DNA, the CDR3 is TGTGCCAGCAGCTCCGAAACAGGGTACAATGAGCAGTTCTTC. This sequence encodes CASSSETGYNEQFF.

This clonotype was observed at least ten times. The rearrangement links TRBV7-2 to TRBJ1-2; D remains ambiguous. This CDR3 comprises 13 residues. Germline values: CDR1 SGHTA, CDR2 FQGNSA. Deletions cut 1 base from V and 3 bases from J, with 6 bases between. The CDR3 loop is CASSLEGYYGYTF. CDR3 DNA: TGTGCCAGCAGCTTAGAAGGGTACTATGGCTACACCTTC.

This chain joins TRBV25-1 and TRBJ2-1; 10 bases align to TRBD1. The V and J ends lost 6 bases and 9 bases, in that order; junction bases with no gene match: 8. This CDR3 is 14 amino acids long. Germline V lookup: CDR1 MGHDK, CDR2 SYGVNS. Here the CDR3 reads CASRVTGGQGEQFF. CDR3 DNA: TGTGCCAGCAGGGTGACAGGGGGCCAGGGTGAGCAGTTCTTC.

The chain has TRBV7-9 and TRBJ1-1; D gene uncertain. This CDR3 region has 16 residues. Trimming stripped 2 bases from V and 0 bases from J, with 13 bases between. Germline V gives CDR1 SEHNR, CDR2 FQNEAQ (reference sequence). The CDR3 DNA follows: TGTGCCAGCAGCTTATTCTTTGATTCCATGAACACTGAAGCTTTCTTT. This codes for CASSLFFDSMNTEAFF.

This clonotype was recorded a few times. This sequence joins TRBV4-3 and TRBJ2-3; D is perhaps TRBD2 (6 bases). Trimming shortened V by 2 bases and J by 2 bases, and 20 bases separated the two germline ends. This CDR3 spans 18 amino acids. CDR1 is LGHNA and CDR2 is YSLEER in the germline V gene. CDR3 coding DNA: TGCGCCAGCAGCCAATTACCCGAGTCGGGCGGGGACACAGATACGCAGTATTTT. Its translation is CASSQLPESGGDTDTQYF.

This clonotype was detected a few times. The rearrangement links TRBV12-3 or TRBV12-4 to TRBJ1-4; D may be TRBD1 (5 bases). The V and J ends lost 7 bases and 1 base respectively, with 25 bases between them. The CDR3 runs 19 residues. CDR3 sequence: CASTQTSGWEPITNEKLFF. The CDR3 DNA reads TGTGCCAGCACCCAAACTTCAGGGTGGGAACCCATAACTAATGAAAAACTGTTTTTT.

The chain combines TRBV7-9 with TRBJ2-2, with TRBD1 matching 12 bases. With V trimmed by 5 bases and J by 6 bases, 7 bases remained unmatched. Germline CDR1 and CDR2: SEHNR and FQNEAQ (reference sequence). The CDR3 is made up of 16 amino acids. CDR3 nucleotides: TGTGCCAGCAGCCCCCCGGGACAGGGGGCTCCCGGGGAGCTGTTTTTT. It translates to CASSPPGQGAPGELFF. The variable domain in full, with the rest retrieved from reference TRBV7-9 and TRBJ2-2, is DTGVSQNPRHKITKRGQNVTFRCDPISEHNRLYWYRQTLGQGPEFLTYFQNEAQLEKSRLLSDRFSAERPKGSFSTLEIQRTEQGDSAMYLCASSPPGQGAPGELFFGEGSRLTVL.

This clonotype was observed many times. This rearrangement joins TRBV24-1 to TRBJ2-1, with 9 bases lining up with TRBD1. The CDR3 is 14 residues long. J was trimmed by 7 bases and V by 6 bases; bases with no gene match: 6. Germline CDR1 KGHDR, CDR2 SFDVKD. CDR3 loop: CATSTGGIGNEQFF. CDR3 bases: TGTGCCACCAGTACAGGGGGCATAGGGAATGAGCAGTTCTTC.

This clonotype was picked up a small number of times. V usage is TRBV15 and J usage is TRBJ2-5; TRBD1 matches 7 bases. From germline, CDR1 is LNHNV and CDR2 YYDKDF (reference sequence). The CDR3 extends over 15 amino acids. Trimming at V came to 8 bases and at J to 1 base, leaving 10 bases not matched to a gene. The CDR3 loop is CATARPGGSQETQYF. The CDR3 DNA reads as TGTGCCACCGCCCGCCCAGGGGGAAGCCAAGAGACCCAGTACTTC.